These 8 T cell receptor beta chains were all obtained from the same sample, sequenced in a study of T cells after posttransplantation cyclophosphamide. Cyclophosphamide on days +3 and +4 followed busulfan-fludarabine conditioning and a marrow graft. The assay was immunoSEQ multiplex PCR, and TCRdb's table has in-frame clones only and misses some. The profile covers some 18,000 clones, none occurring a single time. The starting material was PBMCs, obtained after allogeneic stem cell transplant with posttransplant cyclophosphamide. The receptors here all came from a female patient aged 30 to 45 who received an allogeneic stem cell transplant from a related donor, was CMV-positive, and had no GVHD. Some T cells may be supplied by the graft donor.

Many counts were recorded for this clone. This chain links TRBV27 with TRBJ2-3, with a tentative D call TRBD1 (6 bases). The length of the CDR3 is 16 residues. The germline V and J ends were trimmed by 3 bases and 2 bases, with 15 bases remaining between them. CDR1 MNHEY and CDR2 SMNVEV come from the germline V gene (reference sequence). The CDR3 nucleotides are TGTGCCAGCAGTTTCCGCTGGACAGCATTCACAGATACGCAGTATTTT. This encodes CASSFRWTAFTDTQYF.

The sample holds many counts of this clone. The V and J genes are TRBV4-1 and TRBJ1-5, with a tentative D call TRBD1 (6 bases). CDR1 MGHRA and CDR2 YSYEKL come from the germline V gene. The CDR3 sequence is 20 residues long. V was pared by 0 bases and J by 4 bases, with 25 bases between. The CDR3 DNA is TGCGCCAGCAGCCAAGAGCCGCTCGGACAGCCACGTACCCCGAATCAGCCCCAGCATTTT. This sequence encodes CASSQEPLGQPRTPNQPQHF.

This clone was picked up many times. The J gene is TRBJ2-7, the V gene TRBV15; 13 nucleotides agree with TRBD2. Germline trimming cut 1 base from V and 0 bases from J; bases unmatched to any gene: 9. The CDR3 spans 19 residues. In germline, CDR1 is LNHNV, CDR2 YYDKDF (reference sequence). CDR3 protein: CATSRVGTSGINSSYEQYF. CDR3 nucleotide sequence: TGTGCCACCAGCAGAGTCGGGACTAGCGGGATTAATAGCTCCTACGAGCAGTACTTC.

In this sample, this clone turned up many times. The V call is TRBV5-6, the J call TRBJ2-5; TRBD2 matches at 7 bases. V lost 3 bases to trimming and J lost 1 base; unmatched junction nucleotides: 0. This CDR3 is 13 amino acids long. CDR1 and CDR2 (germline): SGHDT, YYEEEE. The CDR3 loop is CASSSGGQETQYF. DNA for the CDR3: TGTGCCAGCAGCTCGGGAGGCCAAGAGACCCAGTACTTC.

This clone was seen many times. This rearrangement joins TRBV14 to TRBJ2-1, with TRBD2 as a possible D gene (6 bases). This CDR3 spans 14 amino acids. The V and J ends lost 4 bases and 9 bases respectively, with 16 bases between them. The germline CDR1 and CDR2 sequences are SGHDN and FVKESK. The CDR3 DNA sequence: TGTGCCAGCAGCCCCTTTCCGGGAGAGGCTGAGCAGTTCTTC. This codes for CASSPFPGEAEQFF.

This clone has a count of ten or more. J is TRBJ2-7 and V is TRBV7-9; 11 bases match TRBD2. The CDR3 covers 19 residues. Germline CDR1 SEHNR, CDR2 FQNEAQ (reference sequence). V shed 1 base, J shed 5 bases, and the junction held 16 bases outside the gene matches. DNA for the CDR3: TGTGCCAGCAGCTTAGGTCAGGTGGCTAGCGGGAGGAAAAAAGACGAGCAGTACTTC. The encoded protein is CASSLGQVASGRKKDEQYF.

This clone occurred many times. The rearrangement joins TRBV27 to TRBJ2-2, with 11 bases lining up with TRBD2. Germline-derived CDR1 and CDR2 are MNHEY and SMNVEV (reference sequence). Trimming at V came to 5 bases and at J to 6 bases, leaving 14 bases not matched to a gene. This CDR3 comprises 18 residues. CDR3 in amino acids: CASSARIHSGRGAGELFF. CDR3 nucleotides: TGTGCCAGCAGTGCCCGGATCCATAGCGGGAGGGGCGCCGGGGAGCTGTTTTTT.

This clone came up many times. This rearrangement joins TRBV5-1 to TRBJ1-3; 8 bases align to TRBD1. The CDR3 has 16 amino acids. The germline V gene encodes CDR1 SGHRS and CDR2 YFSETQ. Trimming removed 0 bases from V and 0 bases from J; junction bases left unmatched: 2. The CDR3 loop is CASSLEGTGSGNTIYF. DNA of the CDR3: TGCGCCAGCAGCTTGGAGGGGACAGGCTCTGGAAACACCATATATTTT.